These T cell receptor beta chains were read from a single sample in a study of beta chain features in type 1 diabetes. Data came from immunoSEQ multiplex PCR; TCRdb stores just in-frame clones and leaves some out. The data contain over 150,000 clones, 6.5% to 8.5% of them singletons. Sequenced material: central memory CD4+ T cells from blood. These receptors originate from a woman younger than 30 with type 1 diabetes. The CDR3 runs from the conserved cysteine through the conserved F or W. The D gene is left open where the match is weak. Clone sizes are given selectively: once, few, many, or a class where the clone is expanded.

clone size,V gene,D gene,J gene,CDR3 protein,CDR3 DNA
NA,TRBV2,TRBD1,TRBJ1-1,CASISRGLGDTEAFF,TGTGCCAGCATTTCCAGGGGGCTAGGGGACACTGAAGCTTTCTTT
few,TRBV12-5,NA,TRBJ1-3,CASGSGQSGNTIYF,TGTGCTAGTGGATCCGGACAATCTGGAAACACCATATATTTT
few,TRBV5-1,NA,TRBJ2-7,CASSLGARDIYEQYF,TGCGCCAGCAGCTTGGGGGCCAGGGACATCTACGAGCAGTACTTC
NA,TRBV11-1,NA,TRBJ2-1,CASSAPGLGTEQFF,TGTGCCAGCAGCGCCCCGGGACTGGGGACGGAGCAGTTCTTC
few,TRBV5-1,TRBD1,TRBJ2-7,CASSYRWTGGEDEQYF,TGCGCCAGCAGCTATCGGTGGACAGGGGGTGAGGACGAGCAGTACTTC
few,TRBV5-4,TRBD2,TRBJ2-7,CASRAGTSGEYEQYF,TGTGCCAGCAGGGCCGGGACTAGCGGGGAGTACGAGCAGTACTTC
few,TRBV28,NA,TRBJ2-7,CASSFMRSAQYF,TGTGCCAGCAGTTTTATGCGGTCAGCGCAGTACTTC
many,TRBV4-3,NA,TRBJ1-2,CASSRNSGELGYTF,TGCGCCAGCAGCCGAAATTCGGGGGAGCTTGGCTACACCTTC
few,TRBV28,NA,TRBJ2-7,CATKTRYEQYF,TGTGCCACAAAAACCAGATACGAGCAGTACTTC
few,TRBV29-1,NA,TRBJ2-1,CSPGRGWVGNEQFF,TGCAGCCCCGGGCGCGGGTGGGTTGGTAATGAGCAGTTCTTC
few,TRBV6-1,TRBD1,TRBJ1-5,CAIRGQGSNQPQHF,TGTGCCATCAGGGGACAGGGGAGCAATCAGCCCCAGCATTTT
NA,TRBV25-1,TRBD1,TRBJ2-3,CASSDGTGWTDTQYF,TGTGCCAGCAGTGACGGGACAGGGTGGACAGATACGCAGTATTTT
once,TRBV4-3,TRBD2,TRBJ2-7,CASSQERGGLYEQYF,TGCGCCAGCAGCCAAGAGCGGGGGGGACTCTACGAGCAGTACTTC
few,TRBV18,NA,TRBJ1-2,CASSPDRSYGYTF,TGTGCCAGCTCACCAGACAGGTCATATGGCTACACCTTC
NA,TRBV29-1,NA,TRBJ1-1,CSVWGRRNTEAFF,TGCAGCGTTTGGGGGCGCCGGAACACTGAAGCTTTCTTT
NA,TRBV6-6,TRBD1,TRBJ1-2,CASSLRTGDYGYTF,TGTGCCAGCAGTTTACGGACAGGGGACTATGGCTACACCTTC
NA,TRBV27,TRBD2,TRBJ2-1,CASSKLAGDNEQFF,TGTGCCAGCAGTAAACTAGCGGGAGACAATGAGCAGTTCTTC
NA,TRBV6-5,TRBD1,TRBJ1-4,CASSRNRGPNEKLFF,TGTGCCAGCAGTCGAAACAGGGGGCCTAATGAAAAACTGTTTTTT
NA,TRBV30,NA,TRBJ2-6,CAWYSPSGANVLTF,TGTGCCTGGTACTCTCCCTCTGGGGCCAACGTCCTGACTTTC
NA,TRBV4-3,TRBD2,TRBJ2-1,CASSPDPDGRREQFF,TGCGCCAGCAGCCCCGACCCGGACGGGAGGAGGGAGCAGTTCTTC
few,TRBV5-1,TRBD1,TRBJ1-5,CASSSGQGREPQHF,TGCGCCAGCAGCTCCGGACAGGGGCGAGAGCCCCAGCATTTT
NA,TRBV10-3,TRBD1,TRBJ2-6,CAISGDSRSSGANVLTF,TGTGCCATCAGTGGGGACAGCCGGAGCTCTGGGGCCAACGTCCTGACTTTC
NA,TRBV7-2,NA,TRBJ2-6,CASSLPPGANVLTF,TGTGCCAGCAGCTTACCTCCTGGGGCCAACGTCCTGACTTTC
many,TRBV28,NA,TRBJ2-7,CASSLQGGAAEQYF,TGTGCCAGCAGTCTCCAGGGGGGCGCCGCCGAGCAGTACTTC
few,TRBV7-9,NA,TRBJ2-7,CASSLARLGKNSEQYF,TGTGCCAGCAGCTTAGCGCGACTAGGAAAGAACTCCGAGCAGTACTTC
NA,TRBV4-2,TRBD1,TRBJ1-2,CASSSQGDGYTF,TGTGCCAGCAGCTCACAGGGGGATGGCTACACCTTC
few,TRBV2,TRBD1,TRBJ2-5,CASSRDSQETQYF,TGTGCCAGCAGTCGGGACAGCCAAGAGACCCAGTACTTC
few,TRBV7-9,NA,TRBJ1-2,CASSSSAGRSYGYTF,TGCGCCAGCAGCTCCTCGGCAGGGAGGTCCTATGGCTACACCTTC
NA,TRBV6-6,NA,TRBJ2-7,CASSYNGGPYEQYF,TGTGCCAGCAGTTACAACGGGGGGCCCTACGAGCAGTACTTC
NA,TRBV6-6,NA,TRBJ1-4,CASSYGQTGEKLFF,TGTGCCAGCAGTTACGGACAGACGGGTGAAAAACTGTTTTTT
few,TRBV30,NA,TRBJ2-7,CAWKGMSGPGEQYF,TGTGCCTGGAAGGGGATGTCCGGACCTGGCGAGCAGTACTTC
NA,TRBV18,NA,TRBJ2-2,CASSPGHAGGELFF,TGTGCCAGCTCACCGGGACATGCCGGCGGGGAGCTGTTTTTT
few,TRBV29-1,TRBD2,TRBJ2-5,CSERLAGARTQYF,TGCAGCGAGAGACTAGCGGGAGCTCGGACCCAGTACTTC
NA,TRBV4-1,NA,TRBJ1-5,CASSQGEGVIQPQHF,TGCGCCAGCAGCCAAGGGGAGGGGGTCATTCAGCCCCAGCATTTT
few,TRBV9,NA,TRBJ2-3,CASSVGWAGSTDTQYF,TGTGCCAGCAGCGTAGGGTGGGCAGGAAGCACAGATACGCAGTATTTT
few,TRBV11-3,NA,TRBJ2-2,CASSRTRGFGELFF,TGTGCCAGCAGCCGCACCCGGGGGTTCGGGGAGCTGTTTTTT
few,TRBV4-3,NA,TRBJ2-1,CASSQTFYNEQFF,TGCGCCAGCAGCCAAACATTCTACAATGAGCAGTTCTTC
NA,TRBV6-1,NA,TRBJ1-2,CASSDQGNYGYTF,TGTGCCAGCAGTGATCAGGGAAACTATGGCTACACCTTC
NA,TRBV11-2,TRBD1,TRBJ1-2,CASSSRQGRGGYTF,TGTGCCAGCAGCTCAAGACAGGGAAGAGGTGGCTACACCTTC
few,TRBV7-2,TRBD2,TRBJ2-1,CASSLVASGRGGNEQFF,TGTGCCAGCAGCTTAGTGGCTAGCGGGAGGGGGGGCAATGAGCAGTTCTTC
few,TRBV5-1,NA,TRBJ1-2,CASSLEAGYGYTF,TGCGCCAGCAGCTTGGAGGCAGGCTATGGCTACACCTTC
NA,TRBV20-1,NA,TRBJ1-2,CSATGDYGYTF,TGCAGTGCTACAGGGGACTATGGCTACACCTTC
few,TRBV7-8,NA,TRBJ1-1,CASSLVRGSSTEAFF,TGTGCCAGCAGCTTAGTCCGGGGATCGAGCACTGAAGCTTTCTTT
NA,TRBV7-2,NA,TRBJ2-3,CASSLSTIRASDTQYF,TGTGCCAGCAGCTTATCCACCATTAGAGCGTCAGATACGCAGTATTTT
NA,TRBV28,TRBD1,TRBJ2-1,CASSSGQGTVDEQFF,TGTGCCAGCAGTTCCGGACAGGGGACGGTGGATGAGCAGTTCTTC
NA,TRBV25-1,TRBD2,TRBJ2-7,CASSDRRGSIYEQYF,TGTGCCAGCAGTGATAGGCGGGGGTCTATCTACGAGCAGTACTTC
NA,TRBV2,NA,TRBJ1-2,CASSYGTRFNYGYTF,TGTGCCAGCAGCTACGGGACACGTTTTAACTATGGCTACACCTTC
NA,TRBV2,NA,TRBJ1-4,CASTMAHEKLFF,TGTGCCAGCACCATGGCTCATGAAAAACTGTTTTTT
NA,TRBV4-1,NA,TRBJ1-6,CASSQEAGSPLHF,TGCGCCAGCAGCCAAGAGGCGGGTTCACCCCTCCACTTT